This T cell receptor beta chain comes out of a study of shared clonotypes between healthy human individuals. TCRdb's copy holds only in-frame clones and misses some; the assay was immunoSEQ multiplex PCR. The data contain about 600,000 clones, roughly 97% of them singletons. This CDR3 has 13 residues. Deletions cut 2 bases from V and 2 bases from J, with 8 bases between. Germline assignment: CDR1 SGHRS and CDR2 YFSETQ. This sequence joins TRBV5-1 and TRBJ2-7, with D possibly TRBD2 on 6 matching bases. The source is a woman aged 25 to 39 in good health. Sequenced sample: naive CD4+ T cells sorted from blood. Subset meaning: CD45RA+ positively selected. The CDR3 reads CASSFPGAYEQYF. CDR3 in DNA: TGCGCCAGCAGCTTCCCGGGGGCCTACGAGCAGTACTTC. The full variable domain, its missing parts supplied by reference TRBV5-1 and TRBJ2-7, is KAGVTQTPRYLIKTRGQQVTLSCSPISGHRSVSWYQQTPGQGLQFLFEYFSETQRNKGNFPGRFSGRQFSNSRSEMNVSTLELGDSALYLCASSFPGAYEQYFGPGTRLTVT.